The 30 T cell receptor beta chains listed next were all sequenced from one sample in a study of cytomegalovirus exposure and HLA in healthy donors. The PCR contained 60 Vbeta and 13 Jbeta primers. The method was immunoSEQ multiplex PCR; TCRdb's version includes in-frame clones alone and lacks a portion of them. The sample carries approximately 180,000 clones, 55% to 75% recorded once. Sample: PBMCs. These receptors all stem from a human donor in good health.

The CDR3 region is CASSLDRRPTNEKLFF. Written as DNA, the CDR3 is TGTGCCAGCAGCTTAGACAGGAGACCAACTAATGAAAAACTGTTTTTT. This chain connects TRBV11-1 to TRBJ1-4; possibly TRBD1 for D (5 bases). V lost 1 base and J lost 0, with 9 bases in between. Germline V gene sequence: CDR1 SGHAT, CDR2 FQDESV (reference sequence). The CDR3 has 16 residues.

CDR3: CASSFTGFGANVLTF. CDR3 DNA: TGTGCCAGCAGCTTTACAGGGTTCGGGGCCAACGTCCTGACTTTC. The chain uses TRBV7-6 and TRBJ2-6, with TRBD1 as a possible D gene (6 bases). Germline V gives CDR1 SGHVS, CDR2 FNYEAQ. Trimming stripped 3 bases from V and 4 bases from J, with 10 bases between. The CDR3 spans 15 residues.

V gene TRBV7-3 combines with J gene TRBJ2-3; D might be TRBD2 (5 bases). Looked up from germline, CDR1 is SGHTA and CDR2 is FQGTGA. CDR3 length equals 12 residues. V was cut by 4 bases and J by 5 bases, with 7 bases left in between. The CDR3 nucleotides are TGTGCCAGCAGCTCGGCGGGAGATACGCAGTATTTT. Encoded protein: CASSSAGDTQYF.

V is TRBV9 and J is TRBJ1-1; 8 nucleotides line up with TRBD1. V was pared by 5 bases and J by 1 base, with 10 bases of the junction left unmatched. The length of the CDR3 is 16 residues. The germline V gene has CDR1 SGDLS and CDR2 YYNGEE. CDR3 loop: CASSSQGASTNTEAFF. DNA for the CDR3: TGTGCCAGCAGTTCTCAGGGGGCAAGTACGAACACTGAAGCTTTCTTT.

CDR3 sequence: CASSQDLAVTDTQYF. The DNA for the CDR3 is TGCGCCAGCAGCCAAGACCTAGCGGTCACAGATACGCAGTATTTT. This chain connects TRBV4-1 to TRBJ2-3; 7 bases fit TRBD2. V lost 0 bases to trimming and J lost 2 bases; unmatched junction nucleotides: 2. Germline V gene sequence: CDR1 MGHRA, CDR2 YSYEKL. This CDR3 has 15 residues.

The genes are TRBV7-9 and TRBJ2-5; the match to TRBD1 covers 8 bases. This CDR3 has 15 residues. Germline-derived CDR1 and CDR2 are SEHNR and FQNEAQ (reference sequence). V lost 4 bases, J lost 5 bases, and 9 bases stayed unmatched. The CDR3 loop is CASSSSPGGRETQYF. The CDR3 DNA sequence: TGTGCCAGCAGCTCCAGCCCAGGGGGCCGTGAGACCCAGTACTTC.

The gene calls are TRBV14 and TRBJ1-2, with D possibly TRBD1 on 6 matching bases. The CDR3 covers 14 residues. Germline V CDR1 and CDR2: SGHDN, FVKESK. V was trimmed by 4 bases and J by 4 bases, leaving 13 bases between them. DNA of the CDR3: TGTGCCAGCAGCCTGGGCAGGGGAGTCTATGGCTACACCTTC. The encoded protein is CASSLGRGVYGYTF. Complete variable domain (other parts from reference TRBV14 and TRBJ1-2): EAGVTQFPSHSVIEKGQTVTLRCDPISGHDNLYWYRRVMGKEIKFLLHFVKESKQDESGMPNNRFLAERTGGTYSTLKVQPAELEDSGVYFCASSLGRGVYGYTFGSGTRLTVV.

This clone was observed once. The V call is TRBV10-2, the J call TRBJ2-1; TRBD1 might be the D (6 bases). The CDR3 runs to 14 residues. V lost 5 bases to trimming and J lost 4 bases, with 12 bases between them. CDR1 is WSHSY, CDR2 SAAADI, per germline. CDR3 bases: TGCGCCAGCAGTTTACCTGGACAGTACAATGAGCAGTTCTTC. Amino acids: CASSLPGQYNEQFF.

V usage is TRBV27 and J usage is TRBJ2-2; D ambiguous. Germline lookup yields CDR1 MNHEY and CDR2 SMNVEV (reference sequence). The CDR3 has 13 residues. Between the trimmed V and J ends, which lost 7 bases and 2 bases, there was a span of 8 bases. For the CDR3, the DNA is TGTGCCAGCATGGAGCAAAACACCGGGGAGCTGTTTTTT. It encodes CASMEQNTGELFF.

The chain employs TRBV6-5 and TRBJ2-3; D might be TRBD1 (6 bases). The V end lost 6 bases, the J end lost 3 bases, and 13 bases lay between the germline ends. The CDR3 is made up of 14 amino acids. CDR1 and CDR2 (germline): MNHEY, SVGAGI. The chain's CDR3 is CASRYPTGTDTQYF. CDR3 sequence (DNA): TGTGCCAGCAGATACCCGACAGGTACAGATACGCAGTATTTT.

The rearrangement joins TRBV19 to TRBJ1-1, with D tentatively TRBD1 (5 bases). Germline CDR1 and CDR2: LNHDA and SQIVND (reference sequence). This CDR3 is 14 amino acids long. The V and J ends lost 3 bases and 4 bases respectively, with 12 bases between them. The CDR3 region has the DNA TGTGCCAGTAGTATCGCAGGGATGGGCACTGAAGCTTTCTTT. Its protein is CASSIAGMGTEAFF. Full variable domain (missing parts from reference TRBV19 and TRBJ1-1): DGGITQSPKYLFRKEGQNVTLSCEQNLNHDAMYWYRQDPGQGLRLIYYSQIVNDFQKGDIAEGYSVSREKKESFPLTVTSAQKNPTAFYLCASSIAGMGTEAFFGQGTRLTVV.

This clone was counted a few times. The chain carries TRBV5-6 and TRBJ1-1; D remains ambiguous. V was clipped by 4 bases and J by 4 bases, with 20 bases between them. The CDR3 has 16 amino acids. CDR1 is SGHDT, CDR2 YYEEEE, per germline. CDR3 loop: CASSKTAARVFTEAFF. The CDR3, as DNA: TGTGCCAGCAGCAAGACGGCGGCGAGGGTGTTCACTGAAGCTTTCTTT.

This clone turned up a few times. The same CDR3 arises from other DNA sequences in this sample as well. The CDR3 spells CAWRGQGHQPQHF. As DNA, the CDR3 is TGTGCCTGGAGAGGGCAGGGGCATCAGCCCCAGCATTTT. The genes are TRBV30 and TRBJ1-5; perhaps TRBD1 as D (6 bases). This CDR3 spans 13 amino acids. Trimming stripped 3 bases from V and 5 bases from J, with 11 bases between. Germline V gene sequence: CDR1 GTSNPN, CDR2 SVGIG (reference sequence).

This chain uses TRBV5-4 with TRBJ2-1; 12 bases match TRBD2. The germline V gene encodes CDR1 SGHNT and CDR2 YYREEE (reference sequence). V shed 2 bases and J 9 bases; nucleotides not matched to a gene: 6. The CDR3 covers 15 residues. CDR3 DNA sequence: TGTGCCAGCAGCTTCCCTAGCGGGGGGGCCAGTGAGCAGTTCTTC. The encoded protein is CASSFPSGGASEQFF.

Concerning this clone: One end of the junction is discordant with germline, which a read error may explain. The rearrangement uses TRBV27 and TRBJ2-1; D is perhaps TRBD1 (5 bases). This CDR3 region has 14 residues. The germline V gene encodes CDR1 MNHEY and CDR2 SMNVEV (reference sequence). The CDR3 region is CASSLQGAYNGQFF. CDR3 coding DNA: TGTGCCAGCAGTTTACAAGGGGCCTACAATGGGCAGTTCTTC.

This chain links TRBV5-8 with TRBJ2-7, with TRBD1 matching 9 bases. This CDR3 contains 16 residues. The V and J ends lost 0 bases and 0 bases, in that order; junction bases with no gene match: 4. Germline loops: CDR1 SGHTS, CDR2 YDEGEE. The CDR3 reads CASSLVSGQGSYEQYF. CDR3 DNA: TGTGCCAGCAGCTTGGTCTCGGGACAGGGCTCCTACGAGCAGTACTTC.

The chain combines TRBV5-4 with TRBJ2-5, with TRBD1 matching 9 bases. Per the germline V gene, CDR1 is SGHNT and CDR2 is YYREEE (reference sequence). The CDR3 runs to 15 residues. Trimming removed 4 bases from V and 5 bases from J; junction bases left unmatched: 9. CDR3 sequence: CASSQPQTGGETQYF. The DNA for the CDR3 is TGTGCCAGCAGCCAACCCCAGACAGGGGGGGAGACCCAGTACTTC.

The chain uses TRBV6-5 and TRBJ1-4, with D tentatively TRBD1 (6 bases). The V gene's germline CDR1 is MNHEY and CDR2 SVGAGI. Trimming took 5 bases from V and 6 from J, leaving 16 bases between them. CDR3 length: 15 residues. This chain's CDR3 is CASSPYGGGYEKLFF. The CDR3 DNA is TGTGCCAGCAGTCCCTATGGGGGGGGCTATGAAAAACTGTTTTTT.

The sample holds one count of this clone. The chain has TRBV5-1 and TRBJ2-5; 8 nucleotides agree with TRBD2. V shed 0 bases and J 2 bases; nucleotides not matched to a gene: 3. The CDR3 is made up of 15 amino acids. The V gene's germline CDR1 is SGHRS and CDR2 YFSETQ. CDR3 sequence (DNA): TGCGCCAGCAGCTTGGGACTAGCGTCTCAAGAGACCCAGTACTTC. It codes for CASSLGLASQETQYF.

V gene TRBV5-6 combines with J gene TRBJ2-3; D is unclear. The CDR3 is made up of 13 amino acids. From germline, CDR1 is SGHDT and CDR2 YYEEEE. The V end was cut by 4 bases, the J end by 6 bases, with 12 bases between. The CDR3 DNA follows: TGTGCCAGCAGCCACACGTCGTCGGATACGCAGTATTTT. Amino acids: CASSHTSSDTQYF.

The sample holds one count of this clone. This chain connects TRBV7-8 to TRBJ2-7; TRBD1 aligns across 10 bases. V shed 5 bases, J shed 4 bases, and the junction held 14 bases outside the gene matches. CDR3 length: 17 amino acids. From germline, CDR1 is SGHVS and CDR2 FQNEAQ. CDR3 sequence: CASSLIVWGQGRYEQYF. DNA for the CDR3: TGTGCCAGCAGCCTAATAGTGTGGGGACAGGGGCGGTACGAGCAGTACTTC.

V and J are TRBV7-6 and TRBJ2-1; perhaps TRBD2 as D (7 bases). Germline V CDR1 and CDR2: SGHVS, FNYEAQ. The CDR3 has 15 amino acids. The ends were cut back, 5 bases at V and 7 bases at J, with 18 bases in the middle. The CDR3 loop reads CASSLSGGGQNEQFF. The CDR3 DNA sequence: TGTGCCAGCAGCCTTAGTGGGGGGGGCCAAAATGAGCAGTTCTTC.

J is TRBJ2-2 and V is TRBV6-5; maybe TRBD2 (5 bases). Per the germline V gene, CDR1 is MNHEY and CDR2 is SVGAGI. V lost 7 bases, J lost 4 bases, and 13 bases lay in between. This CDR3 comprises 14 residues. The CDR3, as DNA: TGTGCCAGCAAGGCTAGCTTGAGCACCGGGGAGCTGTTTTTT. Protein sequence: CASKASLSTGELFF.

This rearrangement joins TRBV5-6 to TRBJ1-6; D might be TRBD1 (6 bases). The CDR3 extends over 15 amino acids. Looked up from germline, CDR1 is SGHDT and CDR2 is YYEEEE. Between the trimmed V and J ends, which lost 0 bases and 7 bases, there was a span of 11 bases. The CDR3 nucleotides read TGTGCCAGCAGCTTGGTTCGGACAGCCAATTCACCCCTCCACTTT. It yields the protein CASSLVRTANSPLHF.

There are a few counts of this clone. The chain couples TRBV5-6 to TRBJ2-3; no clear D. Germline values: CDR1 SGHDT, CDR2 YYEEEE. V lost 0 bases and J 6 bases, leaving 8 bases between the germline ends. The CDR3 sequence is 13 residues long. CDR3 sequence (DNA): TGTGCCAGCAGCTTGGGCCAGGCGGATACGCAGTATTTT. Protein sequence: CASSLGQADTQYF.

The chain links TRBV15 to TRBJ2-1; 8 bases match TRBD1. The CDR3 length is 15 residues. The V gene's germline CDR1 is LNHNV and CDR2 YYDKDF (reference sequence). J was trimmed by 7 bases and V by 1 base; bases with no gene match: 6. The CDR3: CATSRGTGIVNEQFF. CDR3 nucleotide sequence: TGTGCCACCAGCAGAGGGACAGGGATAGTAAATGAGCAGTTCTTC. Full variable domain (missing parts from reference TRBV15 and TRBJ2-1): DAMVIQNPRYQVTQFGKPVTLSCSQTLNHNVMYWYQQKSSQAPKLLFHYYDKDFNNEADTPDNFQSRRPNTSFCFLDIRSPGLGDTAMYLCATSRGTGIVNEQFFGPGTRLTVL.

This clone was counted only a few times. V gene TRBV29-1 combines with J gene TRBJ2-7; 10 nucleotides line up with TRBD1. The germline V gene encodes CDR1 SQVTM and CDR2 ANQGSEA. Losses at the gene ends were 1 base for V and 4 bases for J; bases not matched to a gene: 1. The CDR3 has 13 residues. The DNA of the CDR3 is TGCAGCGTTGAAGGACAGGGGGCGTACGAGCAGTACTTC. Translation: CSVEGQGAYEQYF.

This rearrangement joins TRBV5-6 to TRBJ2-7; a weak D match, TRBD1 (5 bases). The CDR3 sequence is 16 residues long. The V gene's germline CDR1 is SGHDT and CDR2 YYEEEE. Deletions cut 3 bases from V and 0 bases from J, with 16 bases between. In DNA form, the CDR3 reads TGTGCCAGCAGCTCTCAGGGTCGGGCATTCTCCTACGAGCAGTACTTC. It encodes CASSSQGRAFSYEQYF.

In this sample, this clone turned up a few times. The rearrangement uses TRBV9 and TRBJ2-3, with 9 bases matching TRBD2. Germline values: CDR1 SGDLS, CDR2 YYNGEE. J was trimmed by 12 bases and V by 0 bases; bases with no gene match: 8. The CDR3 runs to 14 residues. The CDR3 loop is CASSVEGLAGYQYF. CDR3 nucleotides: TGTGCCAGCAGCGTAGAGGGCCTAGCGGGGTACCAGTATTTT. Looking up the rest from reference TRBV9 and TRBJ2-3 gives the full variable domain: DSGVTQTPKHLITATGQRVTLRCSPRSGDLSVYWYQQSLDQGLQFLIQYYNGEERAKGNILERFSAQQFPDLHSELNLSSLELGDSALYFCASSVEGLAGYQYFGPGTRLTVL.

The gene calls are TRBV27 and TRBJ2-5; 13 nucleotides match TRBD2. Trimming at V came to 5 bases and at J to 4 bases, leaving 19 bases not matched to a gene. Germline CDR1 and CDR2: MNHEY and SMNVEV (reference sequence). CDR3 length: 20 amino acids. CDR3 sequence: CASSATSALWGLAGRETQYF. CDR3 in DNA: TGTGCCAGCAGTGCGACTAGTGCATTGTGGGGACTAGCGGGGCGAGAGACCCAGTACTTC.